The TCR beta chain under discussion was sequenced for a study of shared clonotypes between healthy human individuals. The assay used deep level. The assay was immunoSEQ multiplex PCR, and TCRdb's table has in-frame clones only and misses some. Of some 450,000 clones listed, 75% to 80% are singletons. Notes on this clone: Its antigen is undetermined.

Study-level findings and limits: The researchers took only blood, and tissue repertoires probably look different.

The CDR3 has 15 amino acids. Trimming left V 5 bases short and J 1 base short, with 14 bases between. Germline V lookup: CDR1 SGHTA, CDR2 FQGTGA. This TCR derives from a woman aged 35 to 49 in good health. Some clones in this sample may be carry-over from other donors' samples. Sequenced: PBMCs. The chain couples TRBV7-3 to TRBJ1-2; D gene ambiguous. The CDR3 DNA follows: TGTGCCAGCAGCCCAAGAGTGGGCAGTAACTATGGCTACACCTTC. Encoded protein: CASSPRVGSNYGYTF.